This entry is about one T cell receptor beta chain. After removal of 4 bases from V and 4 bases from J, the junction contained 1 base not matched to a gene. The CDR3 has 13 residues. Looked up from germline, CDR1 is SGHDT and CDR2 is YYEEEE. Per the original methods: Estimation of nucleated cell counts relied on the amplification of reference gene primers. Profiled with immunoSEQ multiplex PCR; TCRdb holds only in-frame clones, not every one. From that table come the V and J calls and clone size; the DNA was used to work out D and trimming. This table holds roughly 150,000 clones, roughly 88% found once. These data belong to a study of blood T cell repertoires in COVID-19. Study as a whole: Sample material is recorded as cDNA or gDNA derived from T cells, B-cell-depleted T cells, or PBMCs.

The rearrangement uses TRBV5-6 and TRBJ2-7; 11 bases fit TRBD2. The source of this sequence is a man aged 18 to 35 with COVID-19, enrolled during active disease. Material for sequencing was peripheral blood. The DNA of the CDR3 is TGTGCCAGCAGCGGGACTAGCGGATACGAGCAGTACTTC. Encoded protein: CASSGTSGYEQYF.